The 21 T cell receptor beta chains below all came from one sample that was sequenced in a study of blood T cell repertoires in COVID-19. The method was immunoSEQ multiplex PCR; TCRdb's version includes in-frame clones alone and lacks a portion of them. The sample lists roughly 250,000 clones, more than 75% occurring once. The sequenced material came from PBMCs or T cells enriched from blood (not recorded which). The receptors stem from a woman aged 40 to 55 with acute COVID-19.

This chain uses TRBV29-1 with TRBJ1-1; perhaps TRBD1 as D (5 bases). V was trimmed by 4 bases and J by 1 base, leaving 16 bases between them. The CDR3 loop spans 15 amino acids. Germline V gene data show CDR1 as SQVTM and CDR2 as ANQGSEA. CDR3 amino acids: CSVVQGRVRNTEAFF. CDR3 bases: TGCAGCGTTGTGCAGGGCAGAGTTAGGAACACTGAAGCTTTCTTT.

The genes are TRBV28 and TRBJ1-2; no clear D. V was cut by 3 bases and J by 11 bases, with 16 bases left in between. This CDR3 spans 13 amino acids. CDR1 is MDHEN, CDR2 SYDVKM, per germline. CDR3 DNA sequence: TGTGCCAGCAGTTTGCCCCAGGTGGTAGGTTACACCTTC. This sequence encodes CASSLPQVVGYTF.

This clone was observed once. At the DNA level, this CDR3 is encoded by other sequences in the same sample as well. The chain carries TRBV5-1 and TRBJ1-4, with 8 bases aligning to TRBD1. CDR3 length equals 16 residues. With V trimmed by 4 bases and J by 0 bases, 5 bases remained unmatched. CDR1 is SGHRS and CDR2 is YFSETQ in the germline V gene. The chain's CDR3 is CASSATGGATNEKLFF. The CDR3 nucleotides read TGCGCCAGCAGCGCTACAGGGGGAGCAACTAATGAAAAACTGTTTTTT.

This rearrangement joins TRBV18 to TRBJ1-3; the D gene is possibly TRBD1 (5 bases). This CDR3 is built from 17 residues. In germline, CDR1 is KGHSH, CDR2 LQKENI. The V end lost 2 bases, the J end lost 0 bases, and 14 bases lay between the germline ends. CDR3 loop: CASSPFGGSSSGNTIYF. The CDR3 DNA reads as TGTGCCAGCTCACCATTCGGGGGATCCAGCTCTGGAAACACCATATATTTT.

This chain joins TRBV6-5 and TRBJ1-1; possible D gene TRBD1, 5 bases. Germline V gives CDR1 MNHEY, CDR2 SVGAGI. Trimming removed 0 bases from V and 3 bases from J, with 11 bases in between. There are 15 residues in the CDR3. The CDR3 coding sequence is TGTGCCAGCAGTTACTCCTACAGGAGGGACACTGAAGCTTTCTTT. It specifies CASSYSYRRDTEAFF.

The V call is TRBV7-6, the J call TRBJ2-5, with D hard to call. The V end lost 4 bases, the J end lost 5 bases, and 23 bases lay between the germline ends. This CDR3 region has 17 residues. CDR1 and CDR2 (germline): SGHVS, FNYEAQ. For the CDR3, the DNA is TGTGCCAGCAGCTCTCGTCGTCCCCCAGTCGCCGGGGAGACCCAGTACTTC. Translating gives CASSSRRPPVAGETQYF. The whole variable domain, filled in from reference TRBV7-6 and TRBJ2-5, reads GAGVSQSPRYKVTKRGQDVALRCDPISGHVSLYWYRQALGQGPEFLTYFNYEAQQDKSGLPNDRFSAERPEGSISTLTIQRTEQRDSAMYRCASSSRRPPVAGETQYFGPGTRLLVL.

The chain recombines TRBV3-1 (or the pseudogene TRBV3-2) with TRBJ2-5; TRBD2 matches at 8 bases. There are 13 residues in the CDR3. Losses at the gene ends were 4 bases for V and 5 bases for J; bases not matched to a gene: 3. The germline V gene has CDR1 LGHDT and CDR2 YNNKEL (reference sequence). The CDR3 loop reads CASSRTGGETQYF. The CDR3 region has the DNA TGTGCCAGCAGCCGTACGGGGGGGGAGACCCAGTACTTC.

The rearrangement uses TRBV9 and TRBJ1-3; a weak D match, TRBD1 (6 bases). From germline, CDR1 is SGDLS and CDR2 YYNGEE. The CDR3 has 19 amino acids. Trimming shortened V by 3 bases and J by 0 bases, and 22 bases separated the two germline ends. The CDR3 DNA is TGTGCCAGCAGCGCCGCCCCAGTGGGGGCTGGGACCTCTGGAAACACCATATATTTT. This codes for CASSAAPVGAGTSGNTIYF.

The chain combines TRBV27 with TRBJ2-1, with 12 bases that match TRBD2. CDR3 size: 16 residues. With V trimmed by 1 base and J by 9 bases, 7 bases remained unmatched. In germline, CDR1 is MNHEY, CDR2 SMNVEV (reference sequence). DNA of the CDR3: TGTGCCAGCAGTTTATGGGCGACTAGCGGGAGCGGTGAGCAGTTCTTC. Translated: CASSLWATSGSGEQFF.

This clone was detected only a few times. This chain joins TRBV9 and TRBJ2-2; 11 bases map to TRBD2. CDR1 and CDR2 (germline): SGDLS, YYNGEE. The CDR3 sequence is 16 residues long. J was trimmed by 4 bases and V by 4 bases; bases with no gene match: 6. The CDR3 loop reads CASSINSGRVTGELFF. DNA of the CDR3: TGTGCCAGCAGCATCAATAGCGGGAGGGTCACCGGGGAGCTGTTTTTT.

The chain is built from TRBV18 and TRBJ1-4; TRBD1 agrees at 9 bases. This CDR3 region has 15 residues. Germline loops: CDR1 KGHSH, CDR2 LQKENI. V lost 6 bases and J lost 2; bases outside the gene matches: 4. CDR3 bases: TGTGCCAGCTCGCTCACAGGGGGCACTAATGAAAAACTGTTTTTT. This codes for CASSLTGGTNEKLFF.

The rearrangement links TRBV12-5 to TRBJ2-2, with a weak D call TRBD2 (6 bases). V was pared by 7 bases and J by 1 base, with 10 bases between. Germline CDR1 is LGHNT and CDR2 is FRNRAP. This CDR3 comprises 14 residues. CDR3 nucleotide sequence: TGTGCTAGTGCCCGACTAGTGAACACCGGGGAGCTGTTTTTT. As protein: CASARLVNTGELFF.

The chain has TRBV14 and TRBJ2-2; D uncertain. From germline, CDR1 is SGHDN and CDR2 FVKESK. CDR3 length: 13 amino acids. Trimming cost V 6 bases and J 8 bases, with 13 bases left between them. The CDR3 DNA follows: TGTGCCAGCAGTTCCGATCCGGTGGGGGAGCTGTTTTTT. Protein sequence: CASSSDPVGELFF.

The V call is TRBV24-1, the J call TRBJ2-5; 10 bases are a match to TRBD2. V shed 3 bases, J shed 7 bases, and the junction held 4 bases outside the gene matches. CDR3 length: 14 amino acids. The germline gives CDR1 KGHDR, CDR2 SFDVKD. As DNA, the CDR3 is TGTGCCACCAGTGATCCAGCGGGAGGGCCGACCCAGTACTTC. Amino acids: CATSDPAGGPTQYF.

This rearrangement joins TRBV3-1 (or the pseudogene TRBV3-2) to TRBJ1-1; D is possibly TRBD1 (6 bases). The CDR3 extends over 14 amino acids. Looked up from germline, CDR1 is LGHDT and CDR2 is YNNKEL (reference sequence). Trimming cost V 10 bases and J 4 bases, with 19 bases left between them. The CDR3 region has the DNA TGTGCCACTGGACAGAGAGGGGTCACCACTGAAGCTTTCTTT. Its translation is CATGQRGVTTEAFF.

Only a few counts were recorded for this clone. The V gene is TRBV6-1, the J gene TRBJ2-7; 8 bases line up with TRBD1. Trimming at V came to 3 bases and at J to 2 bases, leaving 3 bases not matched to a gene. The CDR3 consists of 14 residues. Germline-derived CDR1 and CDR2 are MNHNS and SASEGT. The CDR3 DNA sequence: TGTGCCAGCAGTGACGGGACAGGTCCCTACGAGCAGTACTTC. Encoded protein: CASSDGTGPYEQYF.

This clone was picked up a small number of times. The V call is TRBV6-2 or TRBV6-3, the J call TRBJ2-7; TRBD1 matches at 7 bases. The CDR3 spans 16 residues. Looked up from germline, CDR1 is MNHEY and CDR2 is SVGEGT. V was pared by 2 bases and J by 5 bases, with 12 bases of the junction left unmatched. CDR3 residues: CASSYDRADIKHEQYF. In DNA form, the CDR3 reads TGTGCCAGCAGTTACGACAGGGCCGATATCAAACACGAGCAGTACTTC.

The rearrangement joins TRBV5-1 to TRBJ1-1, with 10 bases lining up with TRBD1. This CDR3 comprises 16 residues. Trimming at V came to 0 bases and at J to 4 bases, leaving 6 bases not matched to a gene. In germline, CDR1 is SGHRS, CDR2 YFSETQ. CDR3 loop: CASSLGGQGGSTEAFF. CDR3 DNA: TGCGCCAGCAGCTTGGGAGGACAGGGGGGGAGCACTGAAGCTTTCTTT.

V and J are TRBV7-2 and TRBJ1-2; D is ambiguous. The V end was cut by 1 base, the J end by 4 bases, with 13 bases between. Germline V gene data show CDR1 as SGHTA and CDR2 as FQGNSA. The CDR3 is 15 amino acids. The CDR3 DNA reads as TGTGCCAGCAGCTTAGTCCTCGCAGTTACCTATGGCTACACCTTC. It encodes CASSLVLAVTYGYTF. Filled out from reference TRBV7-2 and TRBJ1-2, the complete variable domain reads GAGVSQSPSNKVTEKGKDVELRCDPISGHTALYWYRQSLGQGLEFLIYFQGNSAPDKSGLPSDRFSAERTGGSVSTLTIQRTQQEDSAVYLCASSLVLAVTYGYTFGSGTRLTVV.

The V call is TRBV6-1, the J call TRBJ2-7, with 11 bases matching TRBD2. With 3 bases clipped from V and 1 base from J, the junction kept 11 bases outside the gene matches. Germline V gives CDR1 MNHNS, CDR2 SASEGT. The CDR3 has 18 residues. The CDR3 bases are TGTGCCAGCAGTGAGAGGGGCGGACTAGCGGGCGTATCCTACGAGCAGTACTTC. As protein: CASSERGGLAGVSYEQYF.

V is TRBV28 and J is TRBJ1-4, with 7 bases aligning to TRBD1. The CDR3 contains 16 residues. Germline trimming cut 8 bases from V and 0 bases from J; bases unmatched to any gene: 9. Germline CDR1 MDHEN, CDR2 SYDVKM. The CDR3 DNA reads TGTGCCAGCCTACAGGGGTGGTTCGCAACTAATGAAAAACTGTTTTTT. Its protein is CASLQGWFATNEKLFF.